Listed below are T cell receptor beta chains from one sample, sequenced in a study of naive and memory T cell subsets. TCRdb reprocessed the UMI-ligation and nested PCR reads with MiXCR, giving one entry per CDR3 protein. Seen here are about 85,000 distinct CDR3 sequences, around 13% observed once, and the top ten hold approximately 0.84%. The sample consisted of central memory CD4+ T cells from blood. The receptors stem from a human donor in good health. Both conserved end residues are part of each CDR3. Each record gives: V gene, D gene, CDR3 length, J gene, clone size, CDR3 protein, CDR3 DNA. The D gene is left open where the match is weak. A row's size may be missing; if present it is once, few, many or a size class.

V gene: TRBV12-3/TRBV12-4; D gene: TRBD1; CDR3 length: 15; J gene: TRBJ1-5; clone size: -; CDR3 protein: CASSSRTGDNQPQHF; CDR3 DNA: TGTGCCAGCAGTTCCCGGACAGGGGACAATCAGCCCCAGCATTTT
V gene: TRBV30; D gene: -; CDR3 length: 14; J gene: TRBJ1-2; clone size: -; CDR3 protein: CAWSVPWQGNGYTF; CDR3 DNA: TGTGCCTGGAGTGTACCATGGCAGGGAAATGGCTACACCTTC
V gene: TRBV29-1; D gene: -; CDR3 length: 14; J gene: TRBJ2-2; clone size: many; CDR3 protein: CSVSQNTVTGELFF; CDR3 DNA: TGCAGCGTCTCCCAAAACACTGTCACCGGGGAGCTGTTTTTT
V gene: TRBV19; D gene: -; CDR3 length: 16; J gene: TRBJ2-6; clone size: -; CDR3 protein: CASSLRGASGANVLTF; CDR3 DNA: TGTGCCAGTAGTTTGAGAGGGGCCTCTGGGGCCAACGTCCTGACTTTC
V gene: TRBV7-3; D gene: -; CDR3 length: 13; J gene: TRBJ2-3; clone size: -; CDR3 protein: CASSFLTTDTQYF; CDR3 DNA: TGTGCCAGCAGCTTCTTGACCACAGATACGCAGTATTTT
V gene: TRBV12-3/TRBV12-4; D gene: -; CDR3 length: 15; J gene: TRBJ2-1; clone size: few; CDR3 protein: CASSFNTGSYNEQFF; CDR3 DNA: TGTGCCAGCAGTTTTAACACTGGCTCCTACAATGAGCAGTTCTTC
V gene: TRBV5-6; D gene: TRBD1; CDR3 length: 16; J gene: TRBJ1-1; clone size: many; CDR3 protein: CASSLVPGQGTTEAFF; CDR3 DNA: TGTGCCAGCAGCTTGGTCCCGGGACAGGGAACCACTGAAGCTTTCTTT
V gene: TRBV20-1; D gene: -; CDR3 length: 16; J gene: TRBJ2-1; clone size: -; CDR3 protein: CSAQRGRSGANNEQFF; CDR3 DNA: TGCAGTGCCCAGAGGGGGCGTAGCGGGGCAAACAATGAGCAGTTCTTC
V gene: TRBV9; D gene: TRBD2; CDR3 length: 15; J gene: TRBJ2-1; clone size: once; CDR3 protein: CASSVAAGEHGEQFF; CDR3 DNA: TGTGCCAGCAGCGTAGCTGCGGGAGAGCACGGTGAGCAGTTCTTC
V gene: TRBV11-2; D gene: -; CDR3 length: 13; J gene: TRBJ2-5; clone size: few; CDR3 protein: CASSSHREETQYF; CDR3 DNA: TGTGCCAGCAGCTCCCACAGGGAAGAGACCCAGTACTTC
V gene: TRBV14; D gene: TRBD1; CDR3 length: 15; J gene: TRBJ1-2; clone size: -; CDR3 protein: CASSQGTGLSYGYTF; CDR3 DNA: TGTGCCAGCAGCCAGGGGACAGGGTTAAGCTATGGCTACACCTTC
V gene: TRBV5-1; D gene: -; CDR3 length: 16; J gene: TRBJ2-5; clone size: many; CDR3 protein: CASSPQIGGVGETQYF; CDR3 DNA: TGCGCCAGCAGCCCTCAAATAGGGGGGGTCGGAGAGACCCAGTACTTC
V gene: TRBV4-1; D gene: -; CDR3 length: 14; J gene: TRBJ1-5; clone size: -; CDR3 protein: CASSQEGPKQPQHF; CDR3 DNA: TGCGCCAGCAGCCAAGAGGGGCCGAAGCAGCCCCAGCATTTT
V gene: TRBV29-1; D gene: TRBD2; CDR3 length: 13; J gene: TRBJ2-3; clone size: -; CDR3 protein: CSAGLAGRDTQYF; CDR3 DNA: TGCAGCGCGGGACTAGCGGGAAGAGATACGCAGTATTTT
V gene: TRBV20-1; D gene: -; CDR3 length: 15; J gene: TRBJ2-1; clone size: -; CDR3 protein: CSASETTLVVNEQFF; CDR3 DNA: TGCAGTGCTTCGGAGACGACTTTAGTAGTGAATGAGCAGTTCTTC
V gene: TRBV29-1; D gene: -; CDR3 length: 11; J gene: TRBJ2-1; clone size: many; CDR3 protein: CSVDLAIEQFF; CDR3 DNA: TGCAGCGTTGATTTAGCAATTGAGCAGTTCTTC
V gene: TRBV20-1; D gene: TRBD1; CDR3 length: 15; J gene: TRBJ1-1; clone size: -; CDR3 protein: CSARQTQGRVIEAFF; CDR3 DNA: TGCAGTGCTAGACAAACACAGGGGCGGGTTATTGAAGCTTTCTTT
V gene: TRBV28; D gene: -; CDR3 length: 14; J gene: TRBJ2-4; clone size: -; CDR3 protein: CASEGGRGWDIQYF; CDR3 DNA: TGTGCCAGCGAAGGGGGTCGGGGATGGGACATTCAGTACTTC
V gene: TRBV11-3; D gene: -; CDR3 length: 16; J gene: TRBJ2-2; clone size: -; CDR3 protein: CASSLYEGSNTGELFF; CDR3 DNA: TGTGCCAGCAGCTTATATGAGGGATCGAACACCGGGGAGCTGTTTTTT
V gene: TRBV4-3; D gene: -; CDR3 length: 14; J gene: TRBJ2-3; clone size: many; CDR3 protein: CASSQSRLSDTQYF; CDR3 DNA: TGCGCCAGCAGCCAAAGCAGGCTTAGCGATACGCAGTATTTT
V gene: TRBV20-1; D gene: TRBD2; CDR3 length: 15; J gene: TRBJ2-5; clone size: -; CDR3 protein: CSARGIAGGLETQYF; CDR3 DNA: TGCAGTGCTAGAGGAATAGCGGGAGGTTTGGAGACCCAGTACTTC
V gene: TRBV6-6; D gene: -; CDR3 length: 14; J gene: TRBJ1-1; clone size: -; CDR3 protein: CASSTAYENTEAFF; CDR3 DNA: TGTGCCAGCAGCACAGCCTATGAGAACACTGAAGCTTTCTTT
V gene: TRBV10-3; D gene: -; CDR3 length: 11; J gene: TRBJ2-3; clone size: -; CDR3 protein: CATLATDTQYF; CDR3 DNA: TGTGCCACCCTGGCGACAGATACGCAGTATTTT
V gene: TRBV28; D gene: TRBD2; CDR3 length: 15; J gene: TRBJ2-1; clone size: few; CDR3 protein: CASSSGTRSDNEQFF; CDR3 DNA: TGTGCCAGCAGTTCCGGGACTAGAAGCGACAATGAGCAGTTCTTC
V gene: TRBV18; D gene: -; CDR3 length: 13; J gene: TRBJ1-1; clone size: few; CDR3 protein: CASSPSRVTEAFF; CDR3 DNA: TGTGCCAGCTCACCGAGCAGGGTAACTGAAGCTTTCTTT
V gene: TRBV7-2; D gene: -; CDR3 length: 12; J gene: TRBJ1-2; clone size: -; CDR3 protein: CASSWDTYGYTF; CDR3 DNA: TGTGCCAGCAGTTGGGACACCTATGGCTACACCTTC
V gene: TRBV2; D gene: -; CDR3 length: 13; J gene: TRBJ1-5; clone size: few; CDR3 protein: CASVREENQPQHF; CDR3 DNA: TGTGCCAGCGTCCGGGAGGAAAATCAGCCCCAGCATTTT
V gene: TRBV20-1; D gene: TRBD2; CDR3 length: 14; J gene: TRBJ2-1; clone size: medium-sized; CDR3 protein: CSARRTSGYNEQFF; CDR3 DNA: TGCAGTGCTAGACGGACTAGCGGATACAATGAGCAGTTCTTC
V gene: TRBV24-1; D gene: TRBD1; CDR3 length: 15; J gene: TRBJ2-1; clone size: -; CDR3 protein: CATSDWTGANNEQFF; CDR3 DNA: TGTGCCACCAGTGACTGGACAGGCGCCAACAATGAGCAGTTCTTC
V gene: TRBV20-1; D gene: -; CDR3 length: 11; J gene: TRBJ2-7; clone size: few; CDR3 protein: CSATFSYEQYF; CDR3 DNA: TGCAGTGCTACTTTCAGTTACGAGCAGTACTTC
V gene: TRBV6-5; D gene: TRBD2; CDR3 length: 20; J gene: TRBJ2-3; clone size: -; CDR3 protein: CASRSQGRKREGRGTDTQYF; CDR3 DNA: TGTGCCAGCAGATCTCAAGGACGTAAGCGGGAGGGCCGTGGCACAGATACGCAGTATTTT
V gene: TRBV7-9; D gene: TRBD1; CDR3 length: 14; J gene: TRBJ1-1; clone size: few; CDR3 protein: CASIPGQGHTEAFF; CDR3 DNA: TGTGCCAGCATTCCGGGACAGGGGCACACTGAAGCTTTCTTT
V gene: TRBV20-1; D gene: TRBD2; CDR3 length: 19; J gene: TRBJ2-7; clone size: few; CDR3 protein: CSLNLVGTSAELNTYEQYF; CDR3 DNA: TGCAGCCTCAACCTCGTCGGGACTAGCGCCGAACTTAACACCTACGAGCAGTACTTC
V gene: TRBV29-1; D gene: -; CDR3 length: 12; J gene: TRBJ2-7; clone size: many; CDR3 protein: CSVVRSDYEQYF; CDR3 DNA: TGCAGCGTTGTTCGATCAGACTACGAGCAGTACTTC
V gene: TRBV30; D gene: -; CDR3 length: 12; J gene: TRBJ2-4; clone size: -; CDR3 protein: CAWTGGVNIQYF; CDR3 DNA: TGTGCCTGGACAGGGGGGGTGAACATTCAGTACTTC
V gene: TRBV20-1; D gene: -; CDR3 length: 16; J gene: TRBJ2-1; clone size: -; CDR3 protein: CSARVAGSLGRDEQFF; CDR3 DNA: TGCAGTGCTAGGGTCGCGGGTAGCCTGGGCCGGGATGAGCAGTTCTTC
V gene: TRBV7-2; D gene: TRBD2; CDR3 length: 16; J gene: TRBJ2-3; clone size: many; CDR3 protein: CASSSRVAGSTDTQYF; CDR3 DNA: TGTGCCAGCAGTTCCCGAGTAGCGGGGAGCACAGATACGCAGTATTTT
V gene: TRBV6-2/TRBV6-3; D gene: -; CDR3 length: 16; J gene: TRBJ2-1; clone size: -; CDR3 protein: CASSSIQLGPYNEQFF; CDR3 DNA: TGTGCCAGCAGTTCAATTCAGCTAGGCCCTTACAATGAGCAGTTCTTC
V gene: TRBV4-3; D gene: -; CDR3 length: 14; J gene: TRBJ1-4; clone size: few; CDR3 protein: CASSQDNNDEKLFF; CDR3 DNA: TGCGCCAGCAGCCAAGATAACAACGATGAAAAACTGTTTTTT
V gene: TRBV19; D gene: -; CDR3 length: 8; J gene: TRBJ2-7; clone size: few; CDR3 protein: CGGNEQYF; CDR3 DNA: TGTGGGGGGAACGAGCAGTACTTC
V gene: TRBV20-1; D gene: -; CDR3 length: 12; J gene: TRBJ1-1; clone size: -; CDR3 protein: CSARGGSTEAFF; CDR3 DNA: TGCAGTGCTAGGGGGGGGAGCACTGAAGCTTTCTTT
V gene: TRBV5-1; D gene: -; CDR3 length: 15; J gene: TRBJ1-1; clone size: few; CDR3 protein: CASSLEGRPGTEAFF; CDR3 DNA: TGCGCCAGCAGCTTGGAGGGGCGCCCTGGCACTGAAGCTTTCTTT
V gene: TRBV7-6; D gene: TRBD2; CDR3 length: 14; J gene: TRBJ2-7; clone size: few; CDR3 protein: CASSRGGRVYEQYF; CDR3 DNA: TGTGCCAGCAGTCGGGGGGGCAGGGTCTACGAGCAGTACTTC
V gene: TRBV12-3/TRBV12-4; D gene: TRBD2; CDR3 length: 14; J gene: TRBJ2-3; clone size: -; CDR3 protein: CASTSGTSTDTQYF; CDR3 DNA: TGTGCCAGCACTAGCGGGACGAGCACAGATACGCAGTATTTT
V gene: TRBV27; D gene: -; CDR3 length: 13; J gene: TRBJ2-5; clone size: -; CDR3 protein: CASSSRKNRYQYF; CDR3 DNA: TGTGCCAGCAGTTCCCGAAAAAACCGGTACCAGTACTTC
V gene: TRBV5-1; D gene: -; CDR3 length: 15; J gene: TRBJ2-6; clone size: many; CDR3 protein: CASSLVNSGANVLTF; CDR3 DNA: TGCGCCAGCAGCTTGGTAAACTCTGGGGCCAACGTCCTGACTTTC
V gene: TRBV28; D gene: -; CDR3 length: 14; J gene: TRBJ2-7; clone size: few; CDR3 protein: CASRPQSSSYEQYF; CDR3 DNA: TGTGCCAGCAGGCCTCAAAGCAGCTCCTACGAGCAGTACTTC
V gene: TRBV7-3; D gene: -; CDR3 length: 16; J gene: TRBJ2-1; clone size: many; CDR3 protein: CASSQNSFGSYNEQFF; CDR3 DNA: TGTGCCAGCAGCCAAAACAGTTTTGGCTCCTACAATGAGCAGTTCTTC
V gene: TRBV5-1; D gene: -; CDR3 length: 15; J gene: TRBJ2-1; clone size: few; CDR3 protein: CASSLGQTSYNEQFF; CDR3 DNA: TGCGCCAGCAGCTTGGGACAGACCTCCTACAATGAGCAGTTCTTC
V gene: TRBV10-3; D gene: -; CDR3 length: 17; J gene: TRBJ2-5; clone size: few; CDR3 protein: CAISESGAGLDQETQYF; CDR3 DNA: TGTGCCATCAGTGAGTCAGGGGCGGGGTTAGACCAAGAGACCCAGTACTTC
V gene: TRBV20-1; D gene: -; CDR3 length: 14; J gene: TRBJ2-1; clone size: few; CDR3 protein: CSARKASLFNEQFF; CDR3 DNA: TGCAGTGCTAGAAAAGCTTCCTTGTTCAATGAGCAGTTCTTC
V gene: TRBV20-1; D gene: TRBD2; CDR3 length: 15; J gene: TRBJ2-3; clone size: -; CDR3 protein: CSAPWSGGGGDTQYF; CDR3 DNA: TGCAGTGCGCCTTGGTCGGGAGGGGGTGGAGATACGCAGTATTTT
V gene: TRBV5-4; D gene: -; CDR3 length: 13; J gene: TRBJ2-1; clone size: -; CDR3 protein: CASSLKGLSEQFF; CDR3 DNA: TGTGCCAGCAGCTTAAAAGGGTTGAGTGAGCAGTTCTTC
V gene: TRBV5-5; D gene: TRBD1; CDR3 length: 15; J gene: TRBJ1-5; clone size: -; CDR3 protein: CASSLGQGAKQPQHF; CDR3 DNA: TGTGCCAGCAGCTTGGGACAGGGGGCTAAACAGCCCCAGCATTTT
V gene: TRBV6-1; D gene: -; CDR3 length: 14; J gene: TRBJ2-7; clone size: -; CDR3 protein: CASSLRRGAGEQYF; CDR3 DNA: TGTGCCAGCAGTCTCCGGAGGGGGGCAGGGGAGCAGTACTTC
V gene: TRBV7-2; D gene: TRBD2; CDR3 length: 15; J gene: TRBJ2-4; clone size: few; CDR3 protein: CASSRAGGGKNIQYF; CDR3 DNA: TGTGCCAGCAGCCGGGCGGGGGGCGGCAAGAACATTCAGTACTTC
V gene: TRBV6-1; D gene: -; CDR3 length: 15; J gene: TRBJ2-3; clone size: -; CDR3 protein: CASSDRAESTDTQYF; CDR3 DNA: TGTGCCAGCAGTGATCGAGCGGAGTCTACAGATACGCAGTATTTT
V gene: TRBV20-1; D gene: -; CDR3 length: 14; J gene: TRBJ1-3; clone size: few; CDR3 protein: CSARSTLGGNTIYF; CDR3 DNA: TGCAGTGCTAGGAGTACGTTGGGTGGAAACACCATATATTTT
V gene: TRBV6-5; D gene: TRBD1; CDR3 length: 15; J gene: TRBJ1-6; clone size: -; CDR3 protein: CASTPRGGFNSPLHF; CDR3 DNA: TGTGCCAGCACACCTCGAGGGGGCTTTAATTCACCCCTCCACTTT